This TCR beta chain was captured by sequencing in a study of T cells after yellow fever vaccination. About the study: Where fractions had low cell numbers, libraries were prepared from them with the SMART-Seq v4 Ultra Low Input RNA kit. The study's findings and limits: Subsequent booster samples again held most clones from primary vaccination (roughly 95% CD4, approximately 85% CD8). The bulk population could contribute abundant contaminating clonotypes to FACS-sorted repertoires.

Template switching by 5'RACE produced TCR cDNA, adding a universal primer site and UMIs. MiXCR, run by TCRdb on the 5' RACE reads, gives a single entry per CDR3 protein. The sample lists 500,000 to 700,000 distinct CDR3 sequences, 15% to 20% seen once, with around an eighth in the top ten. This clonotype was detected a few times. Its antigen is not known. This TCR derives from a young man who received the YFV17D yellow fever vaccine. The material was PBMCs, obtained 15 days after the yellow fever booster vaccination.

CDR3 sequence: CANSDSTNTGELFF. The CDR3 DNA reads TGTGCCAACTCGGACAGTACGAACACCGGGGAGCTGTTTTTT. The chain couples TRBV28 to TRBJ2-2; maybe TRBD1 (6 bases). CDR3 size: 14 residues. With 10 bases removed from V and 0 bases from J, the gap between germline ends came to 12 bases. Germline CDR1 and CDR2: MDHEN and SYDVKM.